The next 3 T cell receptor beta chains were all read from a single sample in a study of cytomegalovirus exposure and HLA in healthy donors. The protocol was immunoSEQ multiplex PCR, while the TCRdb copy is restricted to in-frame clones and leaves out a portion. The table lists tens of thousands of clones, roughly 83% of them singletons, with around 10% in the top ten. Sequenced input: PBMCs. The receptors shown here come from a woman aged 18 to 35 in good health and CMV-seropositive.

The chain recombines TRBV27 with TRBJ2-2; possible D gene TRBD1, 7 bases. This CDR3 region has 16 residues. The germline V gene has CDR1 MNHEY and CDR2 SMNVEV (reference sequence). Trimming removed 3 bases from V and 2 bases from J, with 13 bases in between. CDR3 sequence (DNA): TGTGCCAGCAGTTTCGCGGGACAGCTTAACACCGGGGAGCTGTTTTTT. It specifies CASSFAGQLNTGELFF.

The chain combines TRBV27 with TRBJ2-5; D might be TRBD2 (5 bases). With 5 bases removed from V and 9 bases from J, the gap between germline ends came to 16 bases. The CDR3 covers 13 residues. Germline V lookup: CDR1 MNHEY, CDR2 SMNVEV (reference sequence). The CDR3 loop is CASSPQPPGAQYF. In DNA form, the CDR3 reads TGTGCCAGCAGTCCCCAACCACCCGGGGCCCAGTACTTC.

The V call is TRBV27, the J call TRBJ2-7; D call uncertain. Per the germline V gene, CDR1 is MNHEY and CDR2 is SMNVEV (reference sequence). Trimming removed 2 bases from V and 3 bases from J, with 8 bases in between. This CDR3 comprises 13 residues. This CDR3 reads CASSLKQNYEQYF. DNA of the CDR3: TGTGCCAGCAGTTTAAAACAAAACTACGAGCAGTACTTC.